The source of this T cell receptor (beta chain) is a study of shared clonotypes between healthy human individuals. Across the study: Researchers assigned three CD4 naive, three CD4 memory, two CD8 naive and one CD8 memory plate to each donor.

The data were produced by immunoSEQ multiplex PCR, yet TCRdb's version contains in-frame clones alone and is incomplete. The table records roughly 2.2 million clones, approximately 95% of them present only once. With 2 bases clipped from V and 3 bases from J, the junction kept 6 bases outside the gene matches. The CDR3 extends over 15 amino acids. Germline CDR1 is SQVTM and CDR2 is ANQGSEA. Caucasian adults residing in Nashville, Tennessee made up all the donors. The sequenced material came from naive CD4+ T cells from PBMCs. Subset given: CD45RA+ positively selected. This receptor was identified in a man in his late teens or twenties in good health. Some clones in this sample may be carry-over from other donors' samples. The chain recombines TRBV29-1 with TRBJ2-2; 7 nucleotides match TRBD2. DNA of the CDR3: TGCAGCGTTGAACGGCGGGAGAAGGACACCGGGGAGCTGTTTTTT. Protein product: CSVERREKDTGELFF.